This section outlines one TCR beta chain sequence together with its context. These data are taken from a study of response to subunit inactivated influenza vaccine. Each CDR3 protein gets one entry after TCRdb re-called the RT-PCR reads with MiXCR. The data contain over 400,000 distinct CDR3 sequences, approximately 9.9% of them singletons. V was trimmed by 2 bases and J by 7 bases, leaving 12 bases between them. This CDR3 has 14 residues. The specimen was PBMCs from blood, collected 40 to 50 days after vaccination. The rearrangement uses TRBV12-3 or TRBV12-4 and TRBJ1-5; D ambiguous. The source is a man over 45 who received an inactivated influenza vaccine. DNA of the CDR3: TGTGCCAGCAGTTTAAACGTGGCCAGGCAGCCCCAGCATTTT. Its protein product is CASSLNVARQPQHF.